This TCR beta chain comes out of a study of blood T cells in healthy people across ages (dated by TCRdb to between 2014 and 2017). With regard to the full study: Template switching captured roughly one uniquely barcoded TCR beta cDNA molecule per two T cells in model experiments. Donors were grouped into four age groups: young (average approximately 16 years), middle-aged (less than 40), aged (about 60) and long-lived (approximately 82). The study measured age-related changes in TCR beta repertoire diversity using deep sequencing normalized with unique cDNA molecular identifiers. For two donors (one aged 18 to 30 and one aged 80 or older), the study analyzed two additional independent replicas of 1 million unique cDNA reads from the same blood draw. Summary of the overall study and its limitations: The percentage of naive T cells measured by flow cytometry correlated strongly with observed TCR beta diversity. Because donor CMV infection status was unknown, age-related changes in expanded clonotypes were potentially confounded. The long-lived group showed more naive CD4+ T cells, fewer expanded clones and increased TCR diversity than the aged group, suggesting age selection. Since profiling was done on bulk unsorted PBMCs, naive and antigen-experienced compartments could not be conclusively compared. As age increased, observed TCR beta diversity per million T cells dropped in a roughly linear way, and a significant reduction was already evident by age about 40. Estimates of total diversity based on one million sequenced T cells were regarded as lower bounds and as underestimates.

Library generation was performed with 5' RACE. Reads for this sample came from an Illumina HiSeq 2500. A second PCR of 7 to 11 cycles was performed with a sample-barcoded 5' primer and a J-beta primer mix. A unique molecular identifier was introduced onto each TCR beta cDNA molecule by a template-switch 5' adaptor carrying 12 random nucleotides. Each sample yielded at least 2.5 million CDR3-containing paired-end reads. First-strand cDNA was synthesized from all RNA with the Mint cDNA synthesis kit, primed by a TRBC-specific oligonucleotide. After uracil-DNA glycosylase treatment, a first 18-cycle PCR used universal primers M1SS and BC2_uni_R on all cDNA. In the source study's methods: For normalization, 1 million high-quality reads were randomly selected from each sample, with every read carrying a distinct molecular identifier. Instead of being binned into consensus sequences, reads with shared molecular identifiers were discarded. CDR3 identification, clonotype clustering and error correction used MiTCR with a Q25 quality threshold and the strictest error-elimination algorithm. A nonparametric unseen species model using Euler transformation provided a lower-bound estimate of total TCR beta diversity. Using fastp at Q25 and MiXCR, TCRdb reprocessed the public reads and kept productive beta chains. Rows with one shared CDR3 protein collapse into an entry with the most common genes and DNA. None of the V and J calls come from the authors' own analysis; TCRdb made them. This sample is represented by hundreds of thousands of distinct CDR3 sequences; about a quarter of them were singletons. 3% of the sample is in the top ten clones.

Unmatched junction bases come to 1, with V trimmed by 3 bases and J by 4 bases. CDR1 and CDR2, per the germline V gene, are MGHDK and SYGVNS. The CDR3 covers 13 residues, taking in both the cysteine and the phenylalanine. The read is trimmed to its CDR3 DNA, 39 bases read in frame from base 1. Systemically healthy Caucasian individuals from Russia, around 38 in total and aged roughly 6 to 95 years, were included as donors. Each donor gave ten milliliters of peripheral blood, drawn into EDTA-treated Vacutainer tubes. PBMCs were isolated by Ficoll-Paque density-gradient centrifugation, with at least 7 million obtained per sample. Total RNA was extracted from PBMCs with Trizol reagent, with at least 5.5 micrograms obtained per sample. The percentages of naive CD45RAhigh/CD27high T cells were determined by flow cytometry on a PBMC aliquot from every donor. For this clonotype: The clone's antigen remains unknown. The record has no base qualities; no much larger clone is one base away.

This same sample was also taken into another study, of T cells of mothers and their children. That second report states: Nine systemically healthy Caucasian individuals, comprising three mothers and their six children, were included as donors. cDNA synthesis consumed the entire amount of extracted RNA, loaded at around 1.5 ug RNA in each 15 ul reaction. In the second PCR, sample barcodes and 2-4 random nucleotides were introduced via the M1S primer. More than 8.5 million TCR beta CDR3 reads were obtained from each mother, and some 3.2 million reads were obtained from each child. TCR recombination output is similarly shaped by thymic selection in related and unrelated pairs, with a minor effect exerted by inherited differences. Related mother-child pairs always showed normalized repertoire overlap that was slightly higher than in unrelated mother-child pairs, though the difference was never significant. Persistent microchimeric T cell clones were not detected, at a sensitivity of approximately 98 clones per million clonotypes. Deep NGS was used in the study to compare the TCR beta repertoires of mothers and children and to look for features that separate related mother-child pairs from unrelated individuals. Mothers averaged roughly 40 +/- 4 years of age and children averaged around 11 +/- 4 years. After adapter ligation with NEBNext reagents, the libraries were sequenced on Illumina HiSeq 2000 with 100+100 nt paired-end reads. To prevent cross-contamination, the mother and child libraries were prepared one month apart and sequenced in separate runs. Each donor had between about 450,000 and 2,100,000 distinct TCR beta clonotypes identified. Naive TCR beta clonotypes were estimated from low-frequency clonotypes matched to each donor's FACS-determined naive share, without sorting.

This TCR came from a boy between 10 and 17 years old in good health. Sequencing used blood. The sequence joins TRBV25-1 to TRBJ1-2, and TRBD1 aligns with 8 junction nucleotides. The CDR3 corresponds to CASSDGQGYGYTF. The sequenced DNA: TGTGCCAGCAGTGATGGACAGGGCTATGGCTACACCTTC.